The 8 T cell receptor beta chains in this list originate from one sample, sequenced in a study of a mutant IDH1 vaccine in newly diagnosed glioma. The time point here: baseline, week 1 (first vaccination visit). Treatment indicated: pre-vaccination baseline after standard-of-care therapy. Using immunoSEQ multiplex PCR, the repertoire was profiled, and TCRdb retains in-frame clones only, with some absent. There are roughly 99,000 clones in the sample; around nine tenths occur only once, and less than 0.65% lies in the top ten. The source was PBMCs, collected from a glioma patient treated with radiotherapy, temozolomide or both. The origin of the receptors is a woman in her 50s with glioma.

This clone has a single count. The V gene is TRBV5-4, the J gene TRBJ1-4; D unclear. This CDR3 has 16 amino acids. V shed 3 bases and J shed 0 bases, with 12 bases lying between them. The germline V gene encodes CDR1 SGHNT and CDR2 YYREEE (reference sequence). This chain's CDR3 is CASSSGWDATNEKLFF. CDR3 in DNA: TGTGCCAGCAGCTCTGGGTGGGATGCAACTAATGAAAAACTGTTTTTT. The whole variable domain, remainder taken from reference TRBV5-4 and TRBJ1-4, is ETGVTQSPTHLIKTRGQQVTLRCSSQSGHNTVSWYQQALGQGPQFIFQYYREEENGRGNFPPRFSGLQFPNYSSELNVNALELDDSALYLCASSSGWDATNEKLFFGSGTQLSVL.

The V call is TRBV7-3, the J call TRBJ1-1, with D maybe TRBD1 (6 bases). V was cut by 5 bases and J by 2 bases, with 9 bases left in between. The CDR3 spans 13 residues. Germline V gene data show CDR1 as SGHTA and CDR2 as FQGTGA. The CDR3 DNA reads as TGTGCCAGCAGCCGACAGGCTAACACTGAAGCTTTCTTT. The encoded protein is CASSRQANTEAFF.

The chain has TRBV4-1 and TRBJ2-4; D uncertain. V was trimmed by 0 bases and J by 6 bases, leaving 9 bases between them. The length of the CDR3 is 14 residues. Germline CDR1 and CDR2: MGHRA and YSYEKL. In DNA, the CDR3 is TGCGCCAGCAGCCAAGATCCGAAGGGAAACATTCAGTACTTC. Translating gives CASSQDPKGNIQYF.

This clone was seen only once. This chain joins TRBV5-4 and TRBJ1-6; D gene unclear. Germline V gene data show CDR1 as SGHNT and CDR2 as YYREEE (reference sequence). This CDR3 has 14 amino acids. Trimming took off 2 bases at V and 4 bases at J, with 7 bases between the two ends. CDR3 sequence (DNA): TGTGCCAGCAGCTTTTACAGTTATAATTCACCCCTCCACTTT. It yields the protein CASSFYSYNSPLHF.

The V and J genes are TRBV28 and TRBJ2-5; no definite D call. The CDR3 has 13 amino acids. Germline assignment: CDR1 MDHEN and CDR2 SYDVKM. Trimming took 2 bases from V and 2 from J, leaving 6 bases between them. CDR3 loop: CASSLAHQETQYF. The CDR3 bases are TGTGCCAGCAGTTTAGCCCATCAAGAGACCCAGTACTTC.

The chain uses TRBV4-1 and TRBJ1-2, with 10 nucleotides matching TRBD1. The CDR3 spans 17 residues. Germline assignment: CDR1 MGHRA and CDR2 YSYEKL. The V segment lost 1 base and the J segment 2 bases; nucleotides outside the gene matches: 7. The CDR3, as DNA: TGCGCCAGCAGCCAAGGCCGGACAGGGGGTATAAACTATGGCTACACCTTC. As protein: CASSQGRTGGINYGYTF.

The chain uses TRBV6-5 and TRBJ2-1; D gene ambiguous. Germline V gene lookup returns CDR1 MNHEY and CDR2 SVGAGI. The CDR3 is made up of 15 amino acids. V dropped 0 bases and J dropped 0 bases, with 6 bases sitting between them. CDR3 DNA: TGTGCCAGCAGTTACTCGCGAGGCTCCTACAATGAGCAGTTCTTC. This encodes CASSYSRGSYNEQFF.

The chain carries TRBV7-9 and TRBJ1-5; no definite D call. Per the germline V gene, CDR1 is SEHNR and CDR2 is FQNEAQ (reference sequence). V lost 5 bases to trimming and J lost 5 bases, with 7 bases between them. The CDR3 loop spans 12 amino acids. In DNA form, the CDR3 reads TGTGCCAGCAGCCGTGATCATCAGCCCCAGCATTTT. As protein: CASSRDHQPQHF.